Shown below are 29 T cell receptor beta chains from a single sample sequenced in a study of blood T cell repertoires in COVID-19. Libraries were prepared by immunoSEQ multiplex PCR; TCRdb keeps only in-frame clonotypes and omits some of them. The data contain 95,000 to 100,000 clones, 70% to 90% of them singletons. Specimen: peripheral blood. These receptors were obtained from a man aged 80 or over with acute or convalescent COVID-19.

The rearrangement links TRBV6-5 to TRBJ1-4, with D possibly being TRBD1 (5 bases). The V gene lost 2 bases and the J gene lost 6 bases, with 13 bases spanning the gap. Germline V lookup: CDR1 MNHEY, CDR2 SVGAGI. CDR3 size: 15 residues. As DNA, the CDR3 is TGTGCCAGCAGTTACCGATTCGGGGGGGATGAAAAACTGTTTTTT. Encoded protein: CASSYRFGGDEKLFF.

The chain joins TRBV4-1 to TRBJ2-1; 12 nucleotides match TRBD2. Germline V gives CDR1 MGHRA, CDR2 YSYEKL. V shed 6 bases and J 8 bases; nucleotides not matched to a gene: 11. There are 16 residues in the CDR3. DNA for the CDR3: TGCGCCAGCAGTTTCGAATCTAGCGGGAGGGCCCATGAGCAGTTCTTC. It specifies CASSFESSGRAHEQFF.

The CDR3 region has the DNA TGTGCCAGCTCACCACCGGCAGGTCGCTCTGGAAACACCATATATTTT. Protein: CASSPPAGRSGNTIYF. The chain couples TRBV18 to TRBJ1-3; D is uncertain. Germline V gene lookup returns CDR1 KGHSH and CDR2 LQKENI. This CDR3 contains 16 residues. With 0 bases removed from V and 0 bases from J, the gap between germline ends came to 9 bases.

The V gene is TRBV7-2, the J gene TRBJ1-5; unclear D gene. The CDR3 sequence is 15 residues long. Trimming took 0 bases from V and 3 from J, leaving 9 bases between them. The germline gives CDR1 SGHTA, CDR2 FQGNSA. The CDR3 DNA follows: TGTGCCAGCAGCTTAGCGGAGGGAATCAATCAGCCCCAGCATTTT. Translated: CASSLAEGINQPQHF.

The chain has TRBV18 and TRBJ2-1; 12 nucleotides align to TRBD2. This CDR3 comprises 15 residues. The germline V gene encodes CDR1 KGHSH and CDR2 LQKENI. Trimming at V came to 1 base and at J to 5 bases, leaving 0 bases not matched to a gene. This CDR3 is CASSPRTSGNNEQFF. The DNA for the CDR3 is TGTGCCAGCTCACCACGGACTAGCGGGAACAATGAGCAGTTCTTC.

This clone was counted a single time. This chain links TRBV19 with TRBJ2-5, with TRBD1 matching over 11 bases. Germline V lookup: CDR1 LNHDA, CDR2 SQIVND (reference sequence). There are 17 residues in the CDR3. Trimming removed 1 base from V and 4 bases from J; junction bases left unmatched: 8. The CDR3 loop is CASSIALRTGGGETQYF. Here the CDR3 DNA reads TGTGCCAGTAGTATAGCCCTGAGGACAGGGGGCGGAGAGACCCAGTACTTC.

In its sample, this clone was seen once. The V and J genes are TRBV19 and TRBJ1-2; TRBD1 matches at 8 bases. Germline CDR1 is LNHDA and CDR2 is SQIVND (reference sequence). This CDR3 is 15 amino acids long. V lost 5 bases to trimming and J lost 8 bases; unmatched junction nucleotides: 13. This CDR3 is CASSLPYGQGRGYTF. DNA of the CDR3: TGTGCCAGTAGTCTGCCCTATGGACAGGGTAGAGGCTACACCTTC.

The V and J genes are TRBV7-8 and TRBJ1-6; 9 positions match TRBD1. This CDR3 is built from 14 residues. Germline V gene lookup returns CDR1 SGHVS and CDR2 FQNEAQ. With V trimmed by 5 bases and J by 10 bases, 6 bases remained unmatched. The CDR3 loop is CASSPGTGRSPLHF. CDR3 DNA sequence: TGTGCCAGCAGCCCTGGGACAGGGCGATCACCCCTCCACTTT.

V is TRBV7-2 and J is TRBJ1-2; 8 bases line up with TRBD1. The CDR3 is 15 amino acids. V lost 1 base to trimming and J lost 8 bases; unmatched junction nucleotides: 9. Germline CDR1 reads SGHTA; CDR2 reads FQGNSA. DNA for the CDR3: TGTGCCAGCAGCTTAGTCCATAGGACAGGGACCGGCTACACCTTC. Protein product: CASSLVHRTGTGYTF. Based on the CDR3 plus reference TRBV7-2 and TRBJ1-2, the full variable domain is GAGVSQSPSNKVTEKGKDVELRCDPISGHTALYWYRQSLGQGLEFLIYFQGNSAPDKSGLPSDRFSAERTGGSVSTLTIQRTQQEDSAVYLCASSLVHRTGTGYTFGSGTRLTVV.

V gene TRBV29-1 combines with J gene TRBJ2-1, with D perhaps TRBD1 (7 bases). Germline CDR1 is SQVTM and CDR2 is ANQGSEA. This CDR3 spans 11 amino acids. Trimming took off 5 bases at V and 13 bases at J, with 15 bases between the two ends. The CDR3 sequence: CSVIRGEKQFF. The CDR3 bases are TGCAGCGTTATCAGGGGGGAAAAACAGTTCTTC.

In this sample, this clone turned up a few times. The gene calls are TRBV10-1 and TRBJ2-7, with TRBD1 matching over 7 bases. CDR3 length: 13 amino acids. Trimming cost V 9 bases and J 2 bases; bases outside gene matches: 7. Germline CDR1 and CDR2: WNHNN and SYGVQD (reference sequence). The CDR3 reads CARQGSPAYEQYF. CDR3 sequence (DNA): TGCGCCAGACAGGGGTCCCCCGCCTACGAGCAGTACTTC.

The chain joins TRBV14 to TRBJ2-1, with D possibly being TRBD2 (6 bases). CDR1 SGHDN and CDR2 FVKESK come from the germline V gene. The CDR3 spans 15 residues. V lost 3 bases and J lost 2, with 11 bases in between. The CDR3 region is CASSHREVTYNEQFF. The CDR3 DNA is TGTGCCAGCAGCCACAGGGAGGTAACCTACAATGAGCAGTTCTTC.

The chain couples TRBV29-1 to TRBJ2-7; D is perhaps TRBD1 (6 bases). Germline CDR1 reads SQVTM; CDR2 reads ANQGSEA. Trimming stripped 6 bases from V and 8 bases from J, with 20 bases between. This CDR3 has 13 residues. CDR3 region: CSVAQTGWGQQYF. The CDR3 DNA sequence: TGCAGCGTCGCACAAACCGGGTGGGGGCAGCAGTACTTC.

The rearrangement links TRBV5-5 to TRBJ2-1; D gene ambiguous. V lost 0 bases, J lost 6 bases, and 13 bases lay in between. This CDR3 is built from 15 residues. Germline values: CDR1 SGHKS, CDR2 YYEKEE (reference sequence). CDR3 bases: TGTGCCAGCAGCTTGGTTGGCACCCTGGCCAATGAGCAGTTCTTC. It yields the protein CASSLVGTLANEQFF.

As for this clone: An end of the junction does not agree with germline; a read error may underlie this. The V and J genes are TRBV24-1 and TRBJ1-5; D is ambiguous. CDR3 length: 14 amino acids. Germline V gene sequence: CDR1 KGHDR, CDR2 SFDVKD. The DNA for the CDR3 is TGTGCCACCAGTGGCCCCAATAGCGATCAGCCCCAGCATTTT. This sequence encodes CATSGPNSDQPQHF.

The J gene is TRBJ1-5, the V gene TRBV7-9; D call uncertain. Trimming pared 1 base from V and 4 bases from J, leaving 8 bases between. The germline gives CDR1 SEHNR, CDR2 FQNEAQ (reference sequence). The CDR3 is 14 amino acids. CDR3 DNA: TGTGCCAGCAGCTTAGAACGGTATAATCAGCCCCAGCATTTT. It yields the protein CASSLERYNQPQHF.

The V call is TRBV7-2, the J call TRBJ2-5; D unresolved. The CDR3 has 13 amino acids. The germline V gene has CDR1 SGHTA and CDR2 FQGNSA. Trimming removed 5 bases at V and 7 bases at J, with 14 bases between. The CDR3 protein is CASSPESVSTQYF. Written as DNA, the CDR3 is TGTGCCAGCAGCCCCGAATCGGTATCGACCCAGTACTTC.

CDR3 bases: TGTGCCAGCAGTTTATTTGGGGGAGGTGGTGAAAAACTGTTTTTT. As protein: CASSLFGGGGEKLFF. The rearrangement uses TRBV28 and TRBJ1-4; D is perhaps TRBD1 (5 bases). Germline V gene lookup returns CDR1 MDHEN and CDR2 SYDVKM. V was trimmed by 1 base and J by 7 bases, leaving 13 bases between them. This CDR3 is 15 amino acids long.

V gene TRBV4-2 combines with J gene TRBJ2-7, with D unresolved. Per the germline V gene, CDR1 is LGHNA and CDR2 is YNFKEQ. This CDR3 region has 13 residues. Trimming shortened V by 0 bases and J by 4 bases, and 7 bases separated the two germline ends. The CDR3 bases are TGTGCCAGCAGCCAAGAGGCGGATTACGAGCAGTACTTC. This sequence encodes CASSQEADYEQYF.

The V gene is TRBV4-3, the J gene TRBJ2-5; D uncertain. Germline CDR1 and CDR2: LGHNA and YSLEER. This CDR3 has 13 amino acids. Trimming stripped 0 bases from V and 7 bases from J, with 9 bases between. Here the CDR3 reads CASSQDWAGTQYF. CDR3 DNA sequence: TGCGCCAGCAGCCAAGATTGGGCTGGGACCCAGTACTTC.

The chain has TRBV27 and TRBJ1-6, with TRBD1 identical over 12 bases. CDR3 length equals 17 residues. Trimming at V came to 3 bases and at J to 10 bases, leaving 10 bases not matched to a gene. Germline V lookup: CDR1 MNHEY, CDR2 SMNVEV (reference sequence). The CDR3 protein is CASSLGQGALGWSPLHF. The CDR3 nucleotides are TGTGCCAGCAGTTTGGGACAGGGGGCTTTAGGTTGGTCACCCCTCCACTTT.

CDR3 residues: CASSMTGWSTGELFF. DNA for the CDR3: TGTGCCAGCAGCATGACAGGGTGGAGCACCGGGGAGCTGTTTTTT. This sequence joins TRBV5-4 and TRBJ2-2, with 7 bases lining up with TRBD1. The CDR3 covers 15 residues. After removal of 4 bases from V and 4 bases from J, the junction contained 7 bases not matched to a gene. Germline V gene sequence: CDR1 SGHNT, CDR2 YYREEE (reference sequence).

CDR3: CASRRGTHTSYNEQFF. The CDR3 coding sequence is TGTGCCAGTAGAAGGGGTACCCATACCTCCTACAATGAGCAGTTCTTC. The gene calls are TRBV19 and TRBJ2-1; a weak D match, TRBD1 (5 bases). Trimming took 6 bases from V and 0 from J, leaving 15 bases between them. This CDR3 is built from 16 residues. CDR1 LNHDA and CDR2 SQIVND come from the germline V gene (reference sequence).

The chain links TRBV13 to TRBJ2-2, with 8 bases identical to TRBD1. Trimming cost V 1 base and J 4 bases; bases outside gene matches: 8. Germline V gene lookup returns CDR1 PRHDT and CDR2 FYEKMQ (reference sequence). CDR3 length: 17 amino acids. The CDR3 DNA reads as TGTGCCAGCAGCTTAGTCCCGGGACAGGTCGGCACCGGGGAGCTGTTTTTT. Residues: CASSLVPGQVGTGELFF.

The chain uses TRBV7-8 and TRBJ2-5; tentative D call: TRBD2 (5 bases). The CDR3 is made up of 12 amino acids. CDR1 and CDR2 (germline): SGHVS, FQNEAQ. V lost 8 bases and J 4 bases, leaving 11 bases between the germline ends. The CDR3 DNA reads TGTGCCAGCCGGGCACTAGGAGAGACCCAGTACTTC. Encoded protein: CASRALGETQYF.

The V and J genes are TRBV5-1 and TRBJ2-2; D is unclear. Germline V CDR1 and CDR2: SGHRS, YFSETQ. This CDR3 comprises 13 residues. Trimming took off 2 bases at V and 4 bases at J, with 6 bases between the two ends. The chain's CDR3 is CASSFFSTGELFF. CDR3 nucleotides: TGCGCCAGCAGCTTCTTCAGCACCGGGGAGCTGTTTTTT. Supplemented by reference TRBV5-1 and TRBJ2-2, the full variable domain reads KAGVTQTPRYLIKTRGQQVTLSCSPISGHRSVSWYQQTPGQGLQFLFEYFSETQRNKGNFPGRFSGRQFSNSRSEMNVSTLELGDSALYLCASSFFSTGELFFGEGSRLTVL.

The chain carries TRBV11-3 and TRBJ2-2; 10 positions agree with TRBD2. This CDR3 contains 16 residues. V trimming: 1 base; J trimming: 4 bases; junction bases outside the gene matches: 3. The germline gives CDR1 SGHNT, CDR2 YENEEA. This CDR3 reads CASSLVLAGATGELFF. The CDR3 DNA sequence: TGTGCCAGCAGCTTAGTTCTAGCGGGAGCCACCGGGGAGCTGTTTTTT.

This chain's CDR3 is CASGTTGSYEQYF. In DNA form, the CDR3 reads TGTGCCAGTGGGACGACAGGGTCCTACGAGCAGTACTTC. This rearrangement joins TRBV19 to TRBJ2-7; TRBD1 matches at 7 bases. J gave up 1 base and V 8 bases, and 5 bases lay outside the gene matches. Germline V lookup: CDR1 LNHDA, CDR2 SQIVND (reference sequence). The CDR3 runs 13 residues.

In this sample, this clone turned up a few times. At one of its ends the junction is not consistent with the germline gene, which may arise from a read error. The gene calls are TRBV7-7 and TRBJ2-2, with D hard to call. The CDR3 is made up of 14 amino acids. CDR1 and CDR2 from the germline V gene are SSHAT and FNYEAQ (reference sequence). Here the CDR3 reads CASSPRLNTGELFF. The DNA for the CDR3 is TGTGCTAGCAGCCCGCGACTGAACACCGGGGAGCTGTTTTTT.